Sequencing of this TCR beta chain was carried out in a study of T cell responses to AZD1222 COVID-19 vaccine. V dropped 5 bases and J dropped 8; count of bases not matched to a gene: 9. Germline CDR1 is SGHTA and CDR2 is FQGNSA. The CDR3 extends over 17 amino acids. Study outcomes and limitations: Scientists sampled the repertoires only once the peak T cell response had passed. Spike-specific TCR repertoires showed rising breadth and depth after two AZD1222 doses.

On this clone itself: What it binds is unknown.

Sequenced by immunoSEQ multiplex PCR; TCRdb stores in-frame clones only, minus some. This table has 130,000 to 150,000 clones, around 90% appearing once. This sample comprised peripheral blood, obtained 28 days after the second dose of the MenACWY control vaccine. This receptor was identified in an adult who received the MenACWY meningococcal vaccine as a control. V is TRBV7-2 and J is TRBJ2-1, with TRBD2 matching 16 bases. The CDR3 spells CASSLLGLAGGADEQFF. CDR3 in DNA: TGTGCCAGCAGCCTACTGGGACTAGCGGGAGGGGCCGATGAGCAGTTCTTC. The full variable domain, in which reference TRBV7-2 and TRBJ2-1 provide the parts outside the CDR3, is GAGVSQSPSNKVTEKGKDVELRCDPISGHTALYWYRQSLGQGLEFLIYFQGNSAPDKSGLPSDRFSAERTGGSVSTLTIQRTQQEDSAVYLCASSLLGLAGGADEQFFGPGTRLTVL.